Below are 7 T cell receptor beta chains sequenced from a single sample in a study of T cell responses to AZD1222 COVID-19 vaccine (dated by TCRdb to the early 2020s). Preparation of the library involved the immunoSEQ multiplex PCR assay. This immuneACCESS table, as held by TCRdb, lists in-frame sequences with V and J called but not all clones. Of the missing ones, under half trace to an unresolved V gene in checked studies; the others have no known cause. The sample records about 190,000 clones, 90% to 95% of which are singletons. Roughly 9.2% of the sample goes to the ten largest clones. The time point label, read with the paper, signifies: baseline before first vaccination. Sequenced here: peripheral blood, sampled on day 0 of AZD1222 vaccination. The source is an adult in good health.

This chain uses TRBV6-2 or TRBV6-3 with TRBJ1-1; tentatively, D is TRBD1 (6 bases). This CDR3 has 14 amino acids. Trimming stripped 6 bases from V and 1 base from J, with 12 bases between. Germline lookup yields CDR1 MNHEY and CDR2 SVGEGT. CDR3 nucleotide sequence: TGTGCCAGCAGCCCACGGGGGCAGAACACTGAAGCTTTCTTT. Translation gives CASSPRGQNTEAFF.

The chain employs TRBV27 and TRBJ2-1; 8 nucleotides line up with TRBD2. This CDR3 has 17 amino acids. Per the germline V gene, CDR1 is MNHEY and CDR2 is SMNVEV (reference sequence). V lost 5 bases, J lost 9 bases, and 18 bases stayed unmatched. CDR3 protein: CASSNPPLAGSLGEQFF. CDR3 bases: TGTGCCAGCAGTAACCCCCCGCTAGCGGGTTCGCTCGGTGAGCAGTTCTTC.

This clone has at least ten counts. The chain carries TRBV9 and TRBJ1-5; 7 positions match TRBD1. The CDR3 has 15 amino acids. Germline V gene data show CDR1 as SGDLS and CDR2 as YYNGEE. With 4 bases clipped from V and 8 bases from J, the junction kept 12 bases outside the gene matches. The DNA of the CDR3 is TGTGCCAGCAGCCCTAGGAAGGGGGCCTGGGAGCCCCAGCATTTT. This gives the protein CASSPRKGAWEPQHF.

The chain uses TRBV7-2 and TRBJ2-5; D remains ambiguous. V was pared by 0 bases and J by 2 bases, with 4 bases between. CDR1 and CDR2 (germline): SGHTA, FQGNSA. This CDR3 comprises 13 residues. The chain's CDR3 is CASSLAHQETQYF. CDR3 nucleotide sequence: TGTGCCAGCAGCTTAGCACATCAAGAGACCCAGTACTTC.

This clone was seen once. The genes are TRBV5-8 and TRBJ1-3; D unclear. CDR1 SGHTS and CDR2 YDEGEE come from the germline V gene. The CDR3 is made up of 15 amino acids. V was pared by 6 bases and J by 1 base, with 14 bases between. DNA of the CDR3: TGTGCCAGCACCCTCGGGCTGGCATCTGGAAACACCATATATTTT. It specifies CASTLGLASGNTIYF.

The gene calls are TRBV30 and TRBJ1-2; tentatively, D is TRBD1 (5 bases). Germline values: CDR1 GTSNPN, CDR2 SVGIG (reference sequence). Trimming pared 5 bases from V and 6 bases from J, leaving 7 bases between. The CDR3 runs 10 residues. The DNA of the CDR3 is TGTGCCTGGGGCAGGGATGGCTACACCTTC. Its protein is CAWGRDGYTF.

The chain employs TRBV28 and TRBJ1-5; TRBD1 is a possible D gene (6 bases). Between the trimmed V and J ends, which lost 5 bases and 4 bases, there was a span of 15 bases. The CDR3 sequence is 15 residues long. Germline V gene sequence: CDR1 MDHEN, CDR2 SYDVKM. DNA for the CDR3: TGTGCCAGCAGTCTAGACGGGGGCCGAAATCAGCCCCAGCATTTT. It specifies CASSLDGGRNQPQHF.